Here is one TCR beta chain with its context. V lost 0 bases and J lost 4; bases outside the gene matches: 5. This CDR3 region has 15 residues. Germline V lookup: CDR1 SGDLS, CDR2 YYNGEE. Original data processing: Amplification from reference gene primers served as the basis for estimated nucleated cell counts. Assay used: immunoSEQ multiplex PCR; TCRdb lists only in-frame clones, some missing. The V and J calls and clone size are taken from that table; D and trimming were inferred from the DNA. The table has 150,000 to 200,000 clones, less than 90% seen once. This record belongs to a study of blood T cell repertoires in COVID-19. Study-level background: Samples of COVID-19 (acute and convalescent) were obtained from the United States, Italy and Spain. From T cells, B-cell-depleted T cells, or PBMCs came the material, which was cDNA or gDNA.

What was sequenced was peripheral blood. The sequence was obtained from an older man with active or convalescent COVID-19. The V and J genes are TRBV9 and TRBJ2-5; 8 nucleotides align to TRBD2. The CDR3 DNA reads TGTGCCAGCAGCGTAGGTGATAGCGGGGTAGAGACCCAGTACTTC. Translating it yields CASSVGDSGVETQYF.